This T cell receptor beta chain emerged from a study of blood T cells in healthy people across ages (dated by TCRdb to 2014 to 2015). Broadly, across the study: Template switching captured roughly one uniquely barcoded TCR beta cDNA molecule per two T cells in model experiments. Four age groups were formed from the donors: young (average approximately 15 years), middle-aged (approximately 40), aged (about 62) and long-lived (roughly 81). The study measured age-related changes in TCR beta repertoire diversity using deep sequencing normalized with unique cDNA molecular identifiers. For two donors (one aged 18 to 30 and one aged 80 or older), the study analyzed two additional independent replicas of 1 million unique cDNA reads from the same blood draw. What the study reported, not specific to this receptor: Observed TCR beta diversity correlated strongly with the percentage of naive T cells measured by flow cytometry. Since profiling was done on bulk unsorted PBMCs, naive and antigen-experienced compartments could not be conclusively compared. Because donor CMV infection status was unknown, age-related changes in expanded clonotypes were potentially confounded. The long-lived group showed more naive CD4+ T cells, fewer expanded clones and increased TCR diversity than the aged group, suggesting age selection. Observed TCR beta diversity per million T cells fell roughly linearly with age, and a significant reduction was already apparent by age roughly 41. Estimates of total diversity based on one million sequenced T cells were considered lower bounds and underestimates.

The roughly 39 donors, aged about 6 to 90 years, were systemically healthy Caucasian individuals from Russia. Each donor gave about 9.8 milliliters of peripheral blood, drawn into EDTA-treated Vacutainer tubes. Ficoll-Paque density-gradient centrifugation was used to isolate PBMCs, with at least 7 million per sample. Total RNA, at least 6 micrograms per sample, was extracted from PBMCs with Trizol reagent. For every donor, an aliquot of PBMCs went through flow cytometry to measure the percentages of naive CD45RAhigh/CD27high T cells. Including cysteine and phenylalanine, the CDR3 has 15 amino acids. CDR3 DNA only is kept here, 45 bases in frame from base 1. Cut back by 2 bases and 7 bases, the V and J ends lie 16 bases apart. CDR1 and CDR2 are read off the germline V gene (reference sequence) as SGHKS and YYEKEE. Libraries were built with 5' RACE. Sequencer: Illumina HiSeq 2500. A second about 7 to 12 cycle PCR used a sample-barcoded 5' primer and a J-beta primer mix. A unique molecular identifier was introduced onto each TCR beta cDNA molecule by a template-switch 5' adaptor carrying 12 random nucleotides. At least 2.5 million CDR3-containing paired-end reads were obtained from each sample. First-strand cDNA was synthesized from all RNA with the Mint cDNA synthesis kit, primed by a TRBC-specific oligonucleotide. All cDNA was treated with uracil-DNA glycosylase and then went through a first 18-cycle PCR with the universal primers M1SS and BC2_uni_R. Turning to the authors' computational methods: For normalization, 1 million high-quality reads were randomly selected from each sample, with every read carrying a distinct molecular identifier. Instead of being binned into consensus sequences, reads that shared molecular identifiers were thrown out. CDR3 identification, clonotype clustering and error correction used MiTCR with a Q25 quality threshold and the strictest error-elimination algorithm. A nonparametric unseen species model using Euler transformation provided a lower-bound estimate of total TCR beta diversity. TCRdb reran the public reads through fastp at Q25 and MiXCR, keeping productive beta chains. All rows with the same CDR3 protein become a single entry with the most common DNA and genes. These V and J calls originate from TCRdb's pipeline instead of the authors' own analysis. The sample contains about 930,000 distinct CDR3 sequences, roughly 29% of them found a single time. About 9.4% of the sample is taken by the ten largest.

This clonotype was counted a few times. Its cognate antigen has yet to be identified. Base quality data are lacking; no much larger clone is found one base away. These data are also associated with another study on T cells of mothers and their children. As that second study puts it: The donors were nine systemically healthy Caucasian individuals, made up of three mothers and their six children. cDNA synthesis consumed the entire amount of extracted RNA, loaded at approximately 1.6 ug RNA in each 15 ul reaction. In the second PCR, sample barcodes and 2-4 random nucleotides were introduced via the M1S primer. Each mother yielded over 8.5 million TCR beta CDR3 reads and each child some 3 million reads. Thymic selection similarly shapes TCR recombination output in related and unrelated pairs, with minor effect from inherited differences. Related mother-child pairs always showed normalized repertoire overlap that was slightly higher than in unrelated mother-child pairs, though the difference was never significant. No persistent microchimeric T cell clones were found, with a detection sensitivity of approximately 100 clones per million clonotypes. In the study, deep NGS was used to compare the TCR beta repertoires of mothers and children, and features distinguishing related mother-child pairs from unrelated individuals were sought. Mothers averaged around 43 +/- 4 years of age and children averaged approximately 12 +/- 4 years. After adapter ligation was performed with NEBNext reagents, the libraries were sequenced on an Illumina HiSeq 2000 with 100+100 nt paired-end reads. To prevent cross-contamination, the mother and child libraries were prepared a month apart and were sequenced in separate runs. For each donor, between about 500,000 and 2,200,000 distinct TCR beta clonotypes were identified. Naive TCR beta clonotypes were estimated from low-frequency clonotypes matched to each donor's FACS-determined naive share, without sorting.

The sequence joins TRBV5-5 to TRBJ1-5; the best D guess is TRBD1, with 5 bases matching. This TCR derives from a woman aged 40 to 50 in good health. Sequences were obtained from blood. The CDR3 corresponds to CASSFSGLQGQPQHF. The nucleotide sequence is TGTGCCAGCAGCTTTTCCGGGCTTCAGGGACAGCCCCAGCATTTT.